The 3 T cell receptor beta chains listed next were all sequenced from one sample in a study of blood T cell repertoires in COVID-19. Some clones are missing from TCRdb's copy, which holds only in-frame ones; the method was immunoSEQ multiplex PCR. The sample comprises tens of thousands of clones, around 77% of which are singletons, and roughly 21% rests with the top ten. Sequencing used peripheral blood. All receptors come from an older man with active or convalescent COVID-19.

This clone occurred many times. The CDR3, as DNA: TGTGCCAGTAGCCTGGACAGGGGGGCCTACGAGCAGTACTTC. Amino acid sequence: CASSLDRGAYEQYF. The V call is TRBV19, the J call TRBJ2-7, with 10 bases that match TRBD1. The germline gives CDR1 LNHDA, CDR2 SQIVND (reference sequence). Trimming took 6 bases from V and 2 from J; bases not matched to a gene: 4. This CDR3 spans 14 amino acids.

This clone was observed a handful of times. The gene calls are TRBV3-1 (or the pseudogene TRBV3-2) and TRBJ1-6, with D possibly being TRBD1 (5 bases). Trimming took 1 base from V and 5 from J, leaving 12 bases between them. The V gene's germline CDR1 is LGHDT and CDR2 YNNKEL (reference sequence). CDR3 length equals 16 residues. This CDR3 is CASSQVAGQNNSPLHF. CDR3 bases: TGTGCCAGCAGCCAAGTAGCAGGGCAGAATAATTCACCCCTCCACTTT.

The chain carries TRBV5-1 and TRBJ2-5; D not certain. The V gene's germline CDR1 is SGHRS and CDR2 YFSETQ. The CDR3 spans 11 residues. Trimming left V 4 bases short and J 3 bases short, with 4 bases between. Here the CDR3 reads CASSGEETQYF. The CDR3 DNA reads TGCGCCAGCAGCGGAGAAGAGACCCAGTACTTC.